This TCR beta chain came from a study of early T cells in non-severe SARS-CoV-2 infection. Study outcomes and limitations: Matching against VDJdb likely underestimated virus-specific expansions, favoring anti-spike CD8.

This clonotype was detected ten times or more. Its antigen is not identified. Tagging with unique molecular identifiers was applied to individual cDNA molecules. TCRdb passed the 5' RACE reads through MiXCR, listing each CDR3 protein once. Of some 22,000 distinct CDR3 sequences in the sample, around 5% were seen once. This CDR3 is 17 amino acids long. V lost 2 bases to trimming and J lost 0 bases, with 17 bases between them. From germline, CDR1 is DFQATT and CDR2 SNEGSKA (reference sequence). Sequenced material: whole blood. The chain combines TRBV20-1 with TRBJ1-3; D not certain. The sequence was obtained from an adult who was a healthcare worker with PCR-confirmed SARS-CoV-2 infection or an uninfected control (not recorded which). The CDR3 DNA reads TGCAGTGCTAGATGGGGTGGGCCAGGCTACTCTGGAAACACCATATATTTT. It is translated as CSARWGGPGYSGNTIYF.